This T cell receptor beta chain was documented in a study of regulatory T cells in long-lasting Graves disease. Points from the study as a whole: Sample size was small, which may have lowered accuracy.

Germline V gene lookup returns CDR1 MRHNA and CDR2 SNTAGT. CDR3 length equals 14 residues. Trimming pared 6 bases from V and 1 base from J, leaving 9 bases between. The time point: newly diagnosed GD, antithyroid drugs for less than 3 months. The TCR library was prepared using RNA isolated from PBMCs. The TCR beta library used iRepertoire HTBI primers with Arm-PCR amplification of CDR3. MiXCR was run by TCRdb on the multiplex PCR reads, yielding one entry per CDR3 protein. In the table there are fewer than 400,000 distinct CDR3 sequences, 15% to 20% of which are singletons. This clonotype was seen more than once but under ten times. Its antigen remains unknown.

The rearrangement links TRBV6-4 to TRBJ2-2; tentatively, D is TRBD2 (5 bases). The sequence was collected from a female donor with Graves disease. Sequences were derived from peripheral blood mononuclear cells (PBMCs), sampled at new diagnosis, from a patient treated with antithyroid drugs. The CDR3 loop is CASRGSGNTGELFF. The CDR3 bases are TGTGCCAGCAGAGGAAGCGGGAACACCGGGGAGCTGTTTTTT.